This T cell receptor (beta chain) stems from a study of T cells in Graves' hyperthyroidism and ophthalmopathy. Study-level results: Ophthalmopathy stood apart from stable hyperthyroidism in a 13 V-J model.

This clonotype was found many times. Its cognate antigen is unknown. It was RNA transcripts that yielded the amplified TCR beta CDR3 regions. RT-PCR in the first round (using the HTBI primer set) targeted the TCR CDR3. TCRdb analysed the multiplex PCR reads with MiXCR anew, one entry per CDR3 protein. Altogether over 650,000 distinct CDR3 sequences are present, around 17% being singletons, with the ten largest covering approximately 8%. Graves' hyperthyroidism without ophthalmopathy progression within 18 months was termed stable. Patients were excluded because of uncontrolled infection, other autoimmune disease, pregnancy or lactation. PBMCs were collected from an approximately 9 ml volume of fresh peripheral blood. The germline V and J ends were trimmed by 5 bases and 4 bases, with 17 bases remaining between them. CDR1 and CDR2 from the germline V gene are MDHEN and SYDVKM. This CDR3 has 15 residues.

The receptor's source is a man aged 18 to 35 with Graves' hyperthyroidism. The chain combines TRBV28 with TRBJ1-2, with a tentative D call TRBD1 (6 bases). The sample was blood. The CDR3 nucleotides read TGTGCCAGCAGTAGCCCTGGGCCAGGGGCCTATGGCTACACCTTC. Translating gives CASSSPGPGAYGYTF.